This T cell receptor (beta chain) was retrieved from a study of blood T cells in healthy people across ages. This clonotype was counted between two and nine times. Its antigen is unknown. Germline assignment: CDR1 SQVTM and CDR2 ANQGSEA. The V end lost 3 bases, the J end lost 6 bases, and 6 bases lay between the germline ends. The CDR3 sequence is 11 residues long. Combining a sample-barcoded 5' primer with a J-beta primer mix, a second PCR ran for 7 to 11 cycles. Template switching added a 12-random-nucleotide identifier to every cDNA molecule. TCRdb reprocessed the 5' RACE reads via MiXCR and lists one record per CDR3 protein. The sample has roughly 1,300,000 distinct CDR3 sequences; roughly 60% are singletons. Study-level findings and limits: Conclusively comparing naive with antigen-experienced cells was impossible with unsorted PBMCs. The percentage of naive T cells correlated strongly with TCR beta diversity.

Donors ranged from roughly 6 to 95 years old and were healthy Caucasians in Russia. Material: blood. The V call is TRBV29-1, the J call TRBJ2-1; D ambiguous. This TCR came from a man between 18 and 35 years old in good health. Here the CDR3 reads CSVDIGNEQFF. In DNA, the CDR3 is TGCAGCGTTGATATCGGCAATGAGCAGTTCTTC.